This entry concerns a single TCR beta chain. The CDR3 has 14 amino acids. The J segment lost 5 bases and the V segment lost 6 bases, leaving 7 bases of the junction unmatched. Germline CDR1 LNHDA, CDR2 SQIVND (reference sequence). These data come from a study of cytomegalovirus exposure and HLA in healthy donors. A multiplex PCR was run with 60 Vbeta primers and 13 Jbeta primers. Clones were sequenced by immunoSEQ multiplex PCR, and TCRdb holds only the in-frame ones, with some missing. The sample lists over 65,000 clones, around 79% occurring once. The specimen sequenced was PBMCs. The receptor comes from a woman between 25 and 40 years old in good health and CMV-seropositive. The chain links TRBV19 to TRBJ2-5; 9 nucleotides align to TRBD1. CDR3 nucleotide sequence: TGTGCCAGTAGAAGACAGGGGGGATCGGAGACCCAGTACTTC. Translated, it gives CASRRQGGSETQYF.